Shown below are 14 T cell receptor beta chains from a single sample sequenced in a study of CD8 T cells in Susac syndrome. RNA, at about 0.45 to 1 ug, was reverse transcribed with random hexamers. TCRdb recomputed calls from the immunoSEQ multiplex PCR reads with MiXCR, one row per CDR3 protein. The sample has about 250,000 distinct CDR3 sequences; just over 90% are singletons. Specimen: CD4+ T cells from PBMCs. These receptors were obtained from a human donor with multiple sclerosis.

This clonotype has just a few counts. V usage is TRBV24-1 and J usage is TRBJ1-2, with D tentatively TRBD1 (5 bases). The V end lost 3 bases, the J end lost 2 bases, and 6 bases lay between the germline ends. Germline V gene lookup returns CDR1 KGHDR and CDR2 SFDVKD. The CDR3 contains 13 residues. The CDR3: CATSDDRNYGYTF. In DNA, the CDR3 is TGTGCCACCAGTGATGACAGAAACTATGGCTACACCTTC.

The chain couples TRBV30 to TRBJ1-2, with 8 positions matching TRBD1. V shed 1 base and J 4 bases; nucleotides not matched to a gene: 8. Germline V lookup: CDR1 GTSNPN, CDR2 SVGIG (reference sequence). The CDR3 totals 15 residues. The CDR3 is CAWSAGQGLLYGYTF. The CDR3 bases are TGTGCCTGGAGTGCCGGACAGGGCCTTCTCTATGGCTACACCTTC.

The chain links TRBV30 to TRBJ2-3, with D unresolved. CDR1 and CDR2 from the germline V gene are GTSNPN and SVGIG (reference sequence). The CDR3 is 11 residues long. The ends were cut back, 5 bases at V and 4 bases at J, with 7 bases in the middle. The chain's CDR3 is CAWGRADTQYF. For the CDR3, the DNA is TGTGCCTGGGGAAGGGCAGATACGCAGTATTTT. The whole variable domain, remainder taken from reference TRBV30 and TRBJ2-3, is SQTIHQWPATLVQPVGSPLSLECTVEGTSNPNLYWYRQAAGRGLQLLFYSVGIGQISSEVPQNLSASRPQDRQFILSSKKLLLSDSGFYLCAWGRADTQYFGPGTRLTVL.

The chain joins TRBV7-2 to TRBJ2-2; D might be TRBD2 (5 bases). With 5 bases removed from V and 4 bases from J, the gap between germline ends came to 14 bases. CDR1 and CDR2 from the germline V gene are SGHTA and FQGNSA. The CDR3 is 15 amino acids. Here the CDR3 reads CASSPIRGSTGELFF. CDR3 nucleotide sequence: TGTGCCAGCAGCCCAATACGGGGAAGCACCGGGGAGCTGTTTTTT.

This chain joins TRBV7-3 and TRBJ2-5; D is perhaps TRBD2 (6 bases). V gave up 2 bases and J gave up 5 bases, with 12 bases separating them. The CDR3 loop spans 14 amino acids. Looked up from germline, CDR1 is SGHTA and CDR2 is FQGTGA. The CDR3 DNA sequence: TGTGCCAGCAGCTTAGGCGGGGCTGTGGAGACCCAGTACTTC. Amino acids: CASSLGGAVETQYF. Complete variable domain (other parts from reference TRBV7-3 and TRBJ2-5): GAGVSQTPSNKVTEKGKYVELRCDPISGHTALYWYRQSLGQGPEFLIYFQGTGAADDSGLPNDRFFAVRPEGSVSTLKIQRTERGDSAVYLCASSLGGAVETQYFGPGTRLLVL.

The chain carries TRBV27 and TRBJ2-7; the match to TRBD1 covers 8 bases. The germline V gene has CDR1 MNHEY and CDR2 SMNVEV (reference sequence). With 6 bases clipped from V and 6 bases from J, the junction kept 7 bases outside the gene matches. The CDR3 runs to 13 residues. In DNA, the CDR3 is TGTGCCAGCAGCCGGGACAGGCGGAGCGAGCAGTACTTC. Its translation: CASSRDRRSEQYF.

The chain combines TRBV6-5 with TRBJ2-1, with D maybe TRBD1 (5 bases). V lost 3 bases and J lost 4, with 13 bases in between. The CDR3 consists of 15 residues. Germline V gene data show CDR1 as MNHEY and CDR2 as SVGAGI. DNA of the CDR3: TGTGCCAGCAGTTATTGGTCAGGGCGTTACAATGAGCAGTTCTTC. Residues: CASSYWSGRYNEQFF.

V is TRBV9 and J is TRBJ2-3; D is perhaps TRBD1 or TRBD2 (5 bases each). Trimming cost V 7 bases and J 4 bases, with 16 bases left between them. Germline CDR1 SGDLS, CDR2 YYNGEE. This CDR3 comprises 14 residues. This CDR3 is CASGGIRGSDTQYF. For the CDR3, the DNA is TGTGCCAGCGGGGGAATTCGAGGCTCAGATACGCAGTATTTT.

This rearrangement joins TRBV23-1 to TRBJ1-2, with D unclear. TRBV23-1 qualifies as an ORF whose function is uncertain. There are 16 residues in the CDR3. Trimming stripped 0 bases from V and 9 bases from J, with 20 bases between. Written as DNA, the CDR3 is TGCGCCAGCAGTCAATCTAACGGGCGGCTGGCACATCGCTACACCTTC. The encoded protein is CASSQSNGRLAHRYTF.

The chain couples TRBV3-1 to TRBJ2-2, with D tentatively TRBD2 (5 bases). V lost 3 bases to trimming and J lost 3 bases, with 8 bases between them. The CDR3 extends over 14 amino acids. Germline V lookup: CDR1 LGHDT, CDR2 YNNKEL (reference sequence). The CDR3 loop is CASSQREYTGELFF. For the CDR3, the DNA is TGTGCCAGCAGCCAGAGGGAGTACACCGGGGAGCTGTTTTTT.

V is TRBV11-2 and J is TRBJ1-1, with no clear D. V was trimmed by 0 bases and J by 1 base, leaving 18 bases between them. The CDR3 covers 18 residues. The V gene's germline CDR1 is SGHAT and CDR2 FQNNGV. The CDR3 DNA reads as TGTGCCAGCAGCTTAGATAGGGTGAGGGCAGGAACGAACACTGAAGCTTTCTTT. Encoded protein: CASSLDRVRAGTNTEAFF. The complete variable domain, with remaining parts taken from reference TRBV11-2 and TRBJ1-1, reads EAGVAQSPRYKIIEKRQSVAFWCNPISGHATLYWYQQILGQGPKLLIQFQNNGVVDDSQLPKDRFSAERLKGVDSTLKIQPAKLEDSAVYLCASSLDRVRAGTNTEAFFGQGTRLTVV.

The rearrangement uses TRBV5-1 and TRBJ2-7, with D unclear. There are 14 residues in the CDR3. The V gene's germline CDR1 is SGHRS and CDR2 YFSETQ. The V and J ends lost 4 bases and 3 bases respectively, with 14 bases between them. CDR3 sequence: CASSTMGSIYEQYF. CDR3 sequence (DNA): TGCGCCAGCAGCACTATGGGCAGCATCTACGAGCAGTACTTC.

This CDR3 reads CSAEIILIDEKLFF. The CDR3 DNA sequence: TGCAGTGCTGAAATTATTTTAATTGATGAAAAACTGTTTTTT. J is TRBJ1-4 and V is TRBV20-1; D gene ambiguous. The V end was cut by 5 bases, the J end by 6 bases, with 16 bases between. Germline V gives CDR1 DFQATT, CDR2 SNEGSKA (reference sequence). This CDR3 region has 14 residues.

V gene TRBV7-9 combines with J gene TRBJ2-3; D unresolved. Germline V gene lookup returns CDR1 SEHNR and CDR2 FQNEAQ (reference sequence). The CDR3 has 19 amino acids. The germline V and J ends were trimmed by 4 bases and 3 bases, with 26 bases remaining between them. The chain's CDR3 is CASSSVKGWTTAPTDTQYF. In DNA form, the CDR3 reads TGTGCCAGCAGCTCCGTGAAGGGTTGGACCACTGCACCAACAGATACGCAGTATTTT.